The 15 T cell receptor beta chains reported below all come from one sample, sequenced in a study of cytomegalovirus exposure and HLA in healthy donors. 60 Vbeta and 13 Jbeta primers were used in PCR. Clones were sequenced by immunoSEQ multiplex PCR, and TCRdb holds only the in-frame ones, with some missing. The sample lists 200,000 or so clones; just over 75% were seen once. Sequencing input: PBMCs. The source is a man between 18 and 29 years old in good health and CMV-seronegative.

The chain combines TRBV30 with TRBJ2-5; 8 bases fit TRBD2. The length of the CDR3 is 13 residues. The ends lost 2 bases at V and 4 bases at J; junction bases unmatched: 3. Germline CDR1 and CDR2: GTSNPN and SVGIG (reference sequence). DNA of the CDR3: TGTGCCTGGAGTATAACTAGCGGAGAGACCCAGTACTTC. It specifies CAWSITSGETQYF.

This clone was observed once. This chain joins TRBV18 and TRBJ1-4, with 9 bases identical to TRBD1. Germline assignment: CDR1 KGHSH and CDR2 LQKENI. V lost 3 bases to trimming and J lost 8 bases; unmatched junction nucleotides: 4. This CDR3 comprises 14 residues. CDR3 amino acids: CASSPGQGNEKLFF. The CDR3 DNA reads TGTGCCAGCTCACCGGGACAGGGTAACGAAAAACTGTTTTTT.

The V and J genes are TRBV15 and TRBJ2-1; a weak D match, TRBD1 (6 bases). V lost 0 bases to trimming and J lost 7 bases, with 19 bases between them. CDR1 is LNHNV, CDR2 YYDKDF, per germline (reference sequence). CDR3 length: 17 residues. This CDR3 is CATSRDNEQGGLNEQFF. DNA of the CDR3: TGTGCCACCAGCAGAGATAATGAACAGGGCGGGTTGAATGAGCAGTTCTTC.

The CDR3 nucleotides are TGTGCCAGCAGCCCGGGGTGGGCTAGCAATCAGCCCCAGCATTTT. This gives the protein CASSPGWASNQPQHF. J is TRBJ1-5 and V is TRBV7-2; the D is unclear. Germline CDR1 and CDR2: SGHTA and FQGNSA. The CDR3 extends over 15 amino acids. V lost 5 bases, J lost 0 bases, and 11 bases lay in between.

V and J are TRBV6-1 and TRBJ1-1, with a possible D match to TRBD1 (5 bases). The V end was cut by 6 bases, the J end by 5 bases, with 16 bases between. Per the germline V gene, CDR1 is MNHNS and CDR2 is SASEGT. This CDR3 is built from 14 residues. The CDR3 DNA follows: TGTGCCAGCAGCCGGCTCCAGGGTAAAACTGAAGCTTTCTTT. Translation gives CASSRLQGKTEAFF.

The chain combines TRBV6-4 with TRBJ2-1; the match to TRBD2 covers 14 bases. This CDR3 region has 17 residues. The V gene end was trimmed by 6 bases and the J gene end by 6 bases; junction bases not matched to a gene: 10. Germline CDR1 and CDR2: MRHNA and SNTAGT. CDR3: CASSPGTSGSPGNEQFF. CDR3 sequence (DNA): TGTGCCAGCAGCCCCGGGACTAGCGGGAGCCCGGGCAATGAGCAGTTCTTC.

The genes are TRBV2 and TRBJ2-7; weak D call: TRBD2 (6 bases). With 7 bases removed from V and 0 bases from J, the gap between germline ends came to 16 bases. The CDR3 runs 15 residues. Germline assignment: CDR1 SNHLY and CDR2 FYNNEI. DNA for the CDR3: TGTGCCAGCAAAATTGGGACTGACCCCTCCTACGAGCAGTACTTC. This encodes CASKIGTDPSYEQYF.

The table lists this clone with a few counts. This sequence joins TRBV28 and TRBJ1-2; D uncertain. This CDR3 spans 14 amino acids. CDR1 is MDHEN, CDR2 SYDVKM, per germline. Trimming cost V 2 bases and J 2 bases, with 9 bases left between them. The CDR3 coding sequence is TGTGCCAGCAGTTTAATAGCGGGAAACTATGGCTACACCTTC. Protein: CASSLIAGNYGYTF.

The chain has TRBV29-1 and TRBJ2-6, with a weak D call TRBD1 (6 bases). CDR1 is SQVTM, CDR2 ANQGSEA, per germline. CDR3 length equals 16 residues. V lost 4 bases and J 0 bases, leaving 13 bases between the germline ends. CDR3 coding DNA: TGCAGCGTTGGCGACAGGCTTAGCTCTGGGGCCAACGTCCTGACTTTC. It specifies CSVGDRLSSGANVLTF. The full variable domain, with the rest looked up from reference TRBV29-1 and TRBJ2-6, is SAVISQKPSRDICQRGTSLTIQCQVDSQVTMMFWYRQQPGQSLTLIATANQGSEATYESGFVIDKFPISRPNLTFSTLTVSNMSPEDSSIYLCSVGDRLSSGANVLTFGAGSRLTVL.

The chain is built from TRBV4-1 and TRBJ2-5; 7 bases are shared with TRBD1. The assigned J gene may be wrong: the sequence end matches TRBJ2-7 better. This CDR3 is 14 amino acids long. Germline lookup yields CDR1 MGHRA and CDR2 YSYEKL. CDR3 protein: CASSQGDRAYEQYF. The CDR3, as DNA: TGCGCCAGCAGCCAAGGTGACAGGGCTTACGAGCAGTACTTC.

V is TRBV18 and J is TRBJ1-4; no clear D. V was shortened by 2 bases and J by 2 bases, with 6 bases between the two germline ends. Germline V gives CDR1 KGHSH, CDR2 LQKENI. The CDR3 is 14 amino acids. This CDR3 reads CASSPGATNEKLFF. The CDR3 nucleotides read TGTGCCAGCTCACCAGGAGCGACTAATGAAAAACTGTTTTTT.

The J gene is TRBJ2-7, the V gene TRBV5-1; 7 bases agree with TRBD1. Losses at the gene ends were 1 base for V and 4 bases for J; bases not matched to a gene: 2. CDR3 length: 13 residues. Germline V CDR1 and CDR2: SGHRS, YFSETQ. This CDR3 reads CASSLHRGYEQYF. CDR3 nucleotides: TGCGCCAGCAGCTTGCACAGGGGTTACGAGCAGTACTTC.

The V and J genes are TRBV7-6 and TRBJ2-7, with a tentative D call TRBD2 (5 bases). The CDR3 length is 18 residues. The germline V gene encodes CDR1 SGHVS and CDR2 FNYEAQ. Trimming took off 0 bases at V and 4 bases at J, with 22 bases between the two ends. In nucleotides, the CDR3 is TGTGCCAGCAGCTTAGCTGCCCCGGCCGGGCACGGGGTGTACGAGCAGTACTTC. Translation gives CASSLAAPAGHGVYEQYF.

The chain carries TRBV4-2 and TRBJ1-1; 8 bases match TRBD1. The germline gives CDR1 LGHNA, CDR2 YNFKEQ. This CDR3 spans 15 amino acids. V dropped 4 bases and J dropped 5; count of bases not matched to a gene: 9. The CDR3 DNA reads TGTGCCAGCAGCCCCCAGACAGGGGAAAGAACTGAAGCTTTCTTT. It translates to CASSPQTGERTEAFF.

The CDR3 coding sequence is TGTGCCAGCAGCTTAGCACTGCTAGCGGATTCCTACGAGCAGTACTTC. Translated, it gives CASSLALLADSYEQYF. The chain carries TRBV7-8 and TRBJ2-7, with TRBD2 identical over 7 bases. Germline CDR1 is SGHVS and CDR2 is FQNEAQ. The CDR3 has 16 amino acids. Unmatched junction bases numbered 6, after V lost 0 bases and J lost 1 base. The entire variable domain, with the rest obtained from reference TRBV7-8 and TRBJ2-7, is as follows: GAGVSQSPRYKVAKRGQDVALRCDPISGHVSLFWYQQALGQGPEFLTYFQNEAQLDKSGLPSDRFFAERPEGSVSTLKIQRTQQEDSAVYLCASSLALLADSYEQYFGPGTRLTVT.